The 5 T cell receptor beta chains presented below share a single source sample, sequenced in a study of response to subunit inactivated influenza vaccine. TCRdb fed the RT-PCR reads into MiXCR, producing one record per CDR3 protein. The sample shows approximately 530,000 distinct CDR3 sequences, roughly 13% of them seen only once. This specimen consisted of PBMCs from blood, obtained about 40 days after vaccination. The receptors originated from a man in his forties or fifties who received an inactivated influenza vaccine.

The V gene is TRBV7-2, the J gene TRBJ2-7, with a weak D call TRBD2 (7 bases). The CDR3 runs to 15 residues. Trimming pared 1 base from V and 3 bases from J, leaving 13 bases between. CDR1 and CDR2 (germline): SGHTA, FQGNSA. CDR3 loop: CASSLESGGRYEQYF. CDR3 nucleotide sequence: TGTGCCAGCAGCTTAGAGTCGGGGGGCCGCTACGAGCAGTACTTC.

This clonotype appeared a few times. The rearrangement uses TRBV6-1 and TRBJ1-2, with 10 bases identical to TRBD1. The CDR3 length is 16 residues. The germline gives CDR1 MNHNS, CDR2 SASEGT. With V trimmed by 6 bases and J by 0 bases, 7 bases remained unmatched. CDR3 sequence reads: CASSLTGTGANYGYTF. The CDR3 DNA follows: TGTGCCAGCAGCCTGACCGGGACAGGGGCTAACTATGGCTACACCTTC.

The chain uses TRBV29-1 and TRBJ1-1, with D possibly TRBD1 on 5 matching bases. The CDR3 totals 13 residues. The germline CDR1 and CDR2 sequences are SQVTM and ANQGSEA. Trimming took off 3 bases at V and 11 bases at J, with 19 bases between the two ends. CDR3 amino acids: CSVETWGERRAFF. CDR3 in DNA: TGCAGCGTTGAGACGTGGGGGGAAAGACGGGCTTTCTTT. Full variable domain (missing parts from reference TRBV29-1 and TRBJ1-1): SAVISQKPSRDICQRGTSLTIQCQVDSQVTMMFWYRQQPGQSLTLIATANQGSEATYESGFVIDKFPISRPNLTFSTLTVSNMSPEDSSIYLCSVETWGERRAFFGQGTRLTVV.

CDR3: CSAEGQERSLNEQFF. The CDR3 bases are TGCAGTGCCGAGGGACAGGAGAGGTCGTTGAATGAGCAGTTCTTC. The chain combines TRBV20-1 with TRBJ2-1, with 8 bases aligning to TRBD1. After removal of 6 bases from V and 7 bases from J, the junction contained 14 bases not matched to a gene. Looked up from germline, CDR1 is DFQATT and CDR2 is SNEGSKA (reference sequence). The CDR3 covers 15 residues.

CDR3 region: CASSSPGVPGELFF. CDR3 sequence (DNA): TGTGCCAGCAGCTCCCCGGGCGTCCCAGGGGAGCTGTTTTTT. The chain links TRBV7-9 to TRBJ2-2; D unclear. This CDR3 is built from 14 residues. Germline CDR1 reads SEHNR; CDR2 reads FQNEAQ (reference sequence). V gave up 4 bases and J gave up 8 bases, with 14 bases separating them.